The 20 T cell receptor beta chains presented below share a single source sample, sequenced in a study of blood T cell repertoires in COVID-19. Only in-frame clones appear in the TCRdb table, and some are missing; sequencing was by immunoSEQ multiplex PCR. This table holds roughly 260,000 clones, approximately 79% found once. The sequencing input was peripheral blood. The receptors were gathered from a woman aged 40 to 50 with active or convalescent COVID-19.

V is TRBV5-1 and J is TRBJ2-4, with a weak D call TRBD1 (7 bases). Trimming pared 4 bases from V and 8 bases from J, leaving 13 bases between. Germline V CDR1 and CDR2: SGHRS, YFSETQ. This CDR3 is 13 amino acids long. In nucleotides, the CDR3 is TGCGCCAGCAGCGTGGGACAGCGGGACATTCAGTACTTC. Its translation: CASSVGQRDIQYF.

In this sample, this clone turned up once. The CDR3 DNA is TGTGCCAGCAGCCACAGCACCGGGGAGCTGTTTTTT. This gives the protein CASSHSTGELFF. The chain recombines TRBV5-6 with TRBJ2-2; the D is unclear. The V end lost 4 bases, the J end lost 4 bases, and 5 bases lay between the germline ends. Germline V gene sequence: CDR1 SGHDT, CDR2 YYEEEE. The CDR3 is made up of 12 amino acids.

The gene calls are TRBV5-1 and TRBJ2-7; possible D gene TRBD1, 6 bases. Per germline, CDR1 SGHRS and CDR2 YFSETQ. The CDR3 length is 15 residues. Trimming removed 3 bases from V and 4 bases from J, with 17 bases in between. For the CDR3, the DNA is TGCGCCAGCAGCTCTAAACAGGGAAGAGGATACGAGCAGTACTTC. Translation gives CASSSKQGRGYEQYF.

The V and J genes are TRBV12-3 or TRBV12-4 and TRBJ1-4, with D unclear. This CDR3 has 13 residues. Trimming shortened V by 6 bases and J by 8 bases, and 13 bases separated the two germline ends. CDR3 residues: CASSKHTGEKLFF. The CDR3 DNA is TGTGCCAGCAGCAAACATACGGGGGAAAAACTGTTTTTT.

The J gene is TRBJ2-5, the V gene TRBV4-2; TRBD2 matches at 7 bases. Germline values: CDR1 LGHNA, CDR2 YNFKEQ. Unmatched junction bases numbered 2, after V lost 4 bases and J lost 3 bases. This CDR3 comprises 13 residues. CDR3: CASSRGGEETQYF. CDR3 DNA sequence: TGTGCCAGCAGCCGGGGGGGGGAAGAGACCCAGTACTTC.

In the case of this clone: The identical CDR3 is also encoded by other nucleotide sequences in the sample. CDR3 protein: CASRSGNQPQHF. CDR3 DNA: TGTGCCAGCAGATCAGGCAATCAGCCCCAGCATTTT. The V and J genes are TRBV28 and TRBJ1-5, with D hard to call. V shed 6 bases and J shed 2 bases, with 5 bases lying between them. The V gene's germline CDR1 is MDHEN and CDR2 SYDVKM. The CDR3 is 12 residues long.

The count of this clone is one. The V call is TRBV5-6, the J call TRBJ1-3; TRBD1 agrees at 7 bases. The germline V gene has CDR1 SGHDT and CDR2 YYEEEE. The CDR3 has 15 residues. The junction had 9 bases not matched to a gene; V was cut back by 3 bases and J by 6 bases. For the CDR3, the DNA is TGTGCCAGCAGCTCCTCGAAGGGGGCGACAAACACCATATATTTT. Translated: CASSSSKGATNTIYF.

For this clone: The sample has other DNA sequences that encode this CDR3 too. The V gene is TRBV5-1, the J gene TRBJ2-3; D might be TRBD1 (5 bases). CDR1 is SGHRS, CDR2 YFSETQ, per germline. V dropped 0 bases and J dropped 0 bases, with 11 bases sitting between them. The CDR3 is made up of 16 amino acids. CDR3 DNA: TGCGCCAGCAGCTTGGCCGGGCAGGGTAGCACAGATACGCAGTATTTT. Translated, it gives CASSLAGQGSTDTQYF.

V is TRBV7-3 and J is TRBJ1-1; 8 positions match TRBD1. The germline V gene has CDR1 SGHTA and CDR2 FQGTGA. The CDR3 contains 14 residues. Trimming at V came to 4 bases and at J to 6 bases, leaving 7 bases not matched to a gene. The CDR3 bases are TGTGCCAGCAGCTCAGGGGGCCTAGCCGCTGAAGCTTTCTTT. This sequence encodes CASSSGGLAAEAFF.

Regarding this clone: The same CDR3 is also encoded by other DNA sequences in this sample. The chain recombines TRBV5-1 with TRBJ1-1; 10 bases agree with TRBD1. Germline CDR1 reads SGHRS; CDR2 reads YFSETQ. The CDR3 extends over 14 amino acids. With V trimmed by 4 bases and J by 3 bases, 3 bases remained unmatched. The CDR3 nucleotides are TGCGCCAGCAGCCGTGGACAGGGGGACACTGAAGCTTTCTTT. Amino acid sequence: CASSRGQGDTEAFF.

This clone was observed a handful of times. The chain combines TRBV29-1 with TRBJ1-6; 7 bases agree with TRBD1. The V and J ends lost 7 bases and 8 bases, in that order; junction bases with no gene match: 23. This CDR3 is built from 18 residues. Germline V gene lookup returns CDR1 SQVTM and CDR2 ANQGSEA. This CDR3 reads CSALKGTAFEVEYSPLHF. The DNA for the CDR3 is TGCAGCGCCCTAAAGGGGACAGCATTCGAGGTGGAGTATTCACCCCTCCACTTT.

The chain links TRBV13 to TRBJ2-3, with a weak D call TRBD2 (5 bases). This CDR3 has 15 residues. The V and J ends lost 2 bases and 1 base respectively, with 10 bases between them. Germline lookup yields CDR1 PRHDT and CDR2 FYEKMQ (reference sequence). The DNA of the CDR3 is TGTGCCAGCAGCTTAAGCGGCAAAGGCACAGATACGCAGTATTTT. This sequence encodes CASSLSGKGTDTQYF.

V and J are TRBV11-2 and TRBJ1-2; D is perhaps TRBD1 (5 bases). With 3 bases removed from V and 8 bases from J, the gap between germline ends came to 16 bases. Germline CDR1 is SGHAT and CDR2 is FQNNGV. This CDR3 is built from 14 residues. The CDR3 sequence: CASSFAHGGSGYTF. As DNA, the CDR3 is TGTGCCAGCAGCTTCGCCCACGGGGGTTCGGGCTACACCTTC. Complete variable domain (other parts from reference TRBV11-2 and TRBJ1-2): EAGVAQSPRYKIIEKRQSVAFWCNPISGHATLYWYQQILGQGPKLLIQFQNNGVVDDSQLPKDRFSAERLKGVDSTLKIQPAKLEDSAVYLCASSFAHGGSGYTFGSGTRLTVV.

V is TRBV2 and J is TRBJ2-2, with 7 bases that match TRBD1. Germline values: CDR1 SNHLY, CDR2 FYNNEI. V lost 5 bases, J lost 2 bases, and 8 bases stayed unmatched. The CDR3 has 16 residues. The CDR3 DNA reads TGTGCCAGCAGTTTCTCCGGGACAGCCAACACCGGGGAGCTGTTTTTT. Translating it yields CASSFSGTANTGELFF.

The rearrangement joins TRBV6-2 or TRBV6-3 to TRBJ1-6; a possible D gene is TRBD1 (5 bases). This CDR3 region has 12 residues. Germline V gene sequence: CDR1 MNHEY, CDR2 SVGEGT. Trimming cost V 2 bases and J 14 bases, with 10 bases left between them. As DNA, the CDR3 is TGTGCCAGCAGTTACGGCGGGACGACCCTCCACTTT. This gives the protein CASSYGGTTLHF.

In this sample, this clone turned up a few times. V is TRBV27 and J is TRBJ1-1, with 7 nucleotides matching TRBD1. The CDR3 spans 15 residues. The trim removed 3 bases at V and 10 bases at J, leaving 14 bases unmatched. Germline V gives CDR1 MNHEY, CDR2 SMNVEV (reference sequence). The DNA for the CDR3 is TGTGCCAGCAGTTTGTCAACAACAGGGGCCAGGGTAGCTTTCTTT. Amino acids: CASSLSTTGARVAFF.

The rearrangement joins TRBV15 to TRBJ2-3; 7 nucleotides agree with TRBD1. The V and J ends lost 1 base and 2 bases, in that order; junction bases with no gene match: 6. The CDR3 contains 16 residues. Per germline, CDR1 LNHNV and CDR2 YYDKDF (reference sequence). The CDR3 nucleotides read TGTGCCACCAGCAGAGGTGGGGACAGTTACACAGATACGCAGTATTTT. Residues: CATSRGGDSYTDTQYF.

This clone was observed a handful of times. CDR3 in DNA: TGTGCCAGCAGTTCCTCGGGACAAGTTAATGAAAAACTGTTTTTT. This codes for CASSSSGQVNEKLFF. This sequence joins TRBV6-6 and TRBJ1-4; maybe TRBD1 (6 bases). V lost 4 bases, J lost 4 bases, and 13 bases lay in between. Germline-derived CDR1 and CDR2 are MNHNY and SVGAGI (reference sequence). This CDR3 spans 15 amino acids.

The chain is built from TRBV5-1 and TRBJ2-3; TRBD2 matches at 12 bases. The V and J ends lost 3 bases and 4 bases, in that order; junction bases with no gene match: 0. The CDR3 consists of 14 residues. CDR1 and CDR2 (germline): SGHRS, YFSETQ. CDR3 residues: CASSWTSGADTQYF. For the CDR3, the DNA is TGCGCCAGCAGCTGGACTAGCGGGGCAGATACGCAGTATTTT.

This rearrangement joins TRBV5-8 to TRBJ1-5, with D hard to call. The length of the CDR3 is 15 residues. V shed 0 bases and J shed 1 base, with 8 bases lying between them. Germline V gene data show CDR1 as SGHTS and CDR2 as YDEGEE. CDR3 sequence reads: CASSLGPTSNQPQHF. CDR3 nucleotide sequence: TGTGCCAGCAGCTTGGGACCGACAAGCAATCAGCCCCAGCATTTT.